The T cell receptor beta chain described here comes from a study of a mutant IDH1 vaccine in newly diagnosed glioma. Across the whole study: Mean patient age was around 40 years; approximately 62% were male and roughly 38% female. Standard pretreatment was either radiotherapy, temozolomide, or, for most, radiochemotherapy with temozolomide.

As for this clone: The antigen is not known.

Time point given: week 5, during vaccination. In every dose of vaccine, 300 ug of mutant IDH1 20-mer peptide was given alongside topical imiquimod. Donors' newly diagnosed IDH1-mutant WHO grade 3 or 4 astrocytomas lacked nuclear ATRX. The assay was immunoSEQ multiplex PCR, and TCRdb's table has in-frame clones only and misses some. The sample holds 35,000 to 45,000 clones, approximately 90% seen once. Germline lookup yields CDR1 SGHTA and CDR2 FQGNSA. The CDR3 has 14 residues. V was cut by 2 bases and J by 1 base, with 7 bases left in between. The sequence was collected from a man aged 45-65 years with glioma. V is TRBV7-2 and J is TRBJ2-3; weak D call: TRBD1 (5 bases). The starting material was PBMCs, obtained from a glioma patient whose treatment included an IDH1 peptide vaccine. CDR3 nucleotides: TGTGCCAGCAGCTTACAGGGCCGCACAGATACGCAGTATTTT. It yields the protein CASSLQGRTDTQYF.